A selection of T cell receptor beta chains follows, all from one sample in a study of Ad26.COV2.S vaccination and SARS-CoV-2 variants. Assay: immunoSEQ multiplex PCR; the TCRdb copy retains only in-frame clones and omits some. This table has almost 400,000 clones, approximately 91% appearing once. This sample comprised peripheral blood, obtained in a trial of Ad26.COV2.S vaccine versus placebo. The receptors originated from a person between 18 and 65 years old who received the Ad26.COV2.S COVID-19 vaccine or a placebo. The CDR3 runs from the conserved cysteine through the conserved F or W. Where a row states a size, it is once, few, many or the class of an expanded clone; other rows omit it.

clone_size v_call cdr3_aa
few TRBV10-1 CASSGLGGNEQFF
few TRBV7-3 CASSLRPSLLGGELFF
once TRBV7-9 CASSLGQGKPQHF
. TRBV7-9 CASSPGVPNSPLHF
. TRBV19 CASSTRDFPRELFF
. TRBV4-1 CASSLGQGDSGANVLTF
. TRBV19 CASSIGGAKNIQYF
. TRBV28 CASRPRRFPYEQYF
. TRBV7-2 CASSSRTGVYEQYF
. TRBV24-1 CATSDPTGPDQPQHF
. TRBV6-2/TRBV6-3 CASSRDRLTEAFF
. TRBV27 CASSSVNESPLHF
. TRBV29-1 CSVARTANTGELFF
few TRBV7-9 CASRTVGNYGYTF
. TRBV7-9 CASSPAGGPRNIQYF
. TRBV6-2/TRBV6-3 CASSYGRVWEQYF
. TRBV30 CAWSSVSYNEQFF
. TRBV6-1 CASGEGNSPLHF
. TRBV6-4 CASSGGTDLEETQYF
. TRBV5-1 CASSSGQGAGDTQYF
. TRBV25-1 CASSEYGEQYF
. TRBV29-1 CGGGHQEETQYF
once TRBV5-1 CASSRLGQGNTEAFF
. TRBV4-2 CASSQEAGGGFGAFF
. TRBV28 CASSLSRRSYTF
. TRBV19 CARLSGTGLYEKLFF
. TRBV5-4 CASSLRTGDGYTF
. TRBV3-1/TRBV3-2 CASSQEGKKLFF
. TRBV7-3 CASSLIGRERTGELFF
once TRBV28 CASSPARGQNTF
. TRBV4-3 CASSRGGNTEAFF
. TRBV2 CASGLGTDTQYF
. TRBV27 CASSLSKGQRETQYF
. TRBV11-1 CASSPTGVSTEAFF
. TRBV5-4 CASSLETGSKNIQYF
. TRBV3-1/TRBV3-2 CASSRTQGDIQYF
. TRBV7-2 CASSLAIAGGLNEQYF
. TRBV5-1 CASSRQGGGSSYEQYF
. TRBV5-1 CASSQGLAGYEQYF
once TRBV7-9 CASSPSNTEAFF
. TRBV10-3 CAISRQDTEAFF
. TRBV28 CASIAYSGFSSSYNSPLHF
. TRBV28 CASRLMGQGDGYTF
few TRBV24-1 CATSDFHDNEQFF
. TRBV27 CASSLSRGVGNTIYF
. TRBV7-9 CASSLVGRSPTNEKLFF
. TRBV5-5 CASSLGQGNSPLHF